This is a list of T cell receptor beta chains from one sample in a study of shared clonotypes between healthy human individuals. The method was immunoSEQ multiplex PCR; TCRdb's version includes in-frame clones alone and lacks a portion of them. The table has around 2.3 million clones, approximately 96% seen once. The source material was naive CD4+ T cells sorted from blood. These receptors were collected from a young man in good health. Both conserved end residues are part of each CDR3. Some rows mark clone size as missing; the rest say once, few, many or name a class of expanded clone.

CDR3 protein | clone size | V gene | CDR3 length | J gene
CASSPDRGRVQPQHF | NA | TRBV7-9 | 15 | TRBJ1-5
CASSVGTIQIPNEQFF | once | TRBV9 | 16 | TRBJ2-1
CASSYSMPETQYF | NA | TRBV6-5 | 13 | TRBJ2-5
CAWSATGSGGYTF | once | TRBV30 | 13 | TRBJ1-2
CAWSVHGDGYTF | once | TRBV30 | 12 | TRBJ1-2
CASSFLLGHEQFF | NA | TRBV11-2 | 13 | TRBJ2-1
CASSFGASGKIEQFF | NA | TRBV18 | 15 | TRBJ2-1
CAPGRAWGNQPQHF | few | TRBV7-2 | 14 | TRBJ1-5
CASSTGLAGARETQYF | NA | TRBV5-1 | 16 | TRBJ2-5
CASSLSASAGYGYTF | NA | TRBV7-9 | 15 | TRBJ1-2
CASSPPRDNGYTF | few | TRBV7-2 | 13 | TRBJ1-2
CASSLGGGGGTQYF | NA | TRBV7-9 | 14 | TRBJ2-3
CASTNSGTGGVGGNQPQHF | NA | TRBV2 | 19 | TRBJ1-5
CASSQARAGLAADTQYF | once | TRBV4-2 | 17 | TRBJ2-3
CASSLQAYANTGELFF | once | TRBV5-1 | 16 | TRBJ2-2
CASSLPGAKTQYF | NA | TRBV5-6 | 13 | TRBJ2-5
CAWRIGGASYEQYF | NA | TRBV30 | 14 | TRBJ2-7
CAWSSGLYEQYF | once | TRBV30 | 12 | TRBJ2-7
CAWGQPVNTEAFF | few | TRBV30 | 13 | TRBJ1-1
CASSPPGRVLGGYTF | NA | TRBV18 | 15 | TRBJ1-2
CASSHLQGRGANVLTF | NA | TRBV14 | 16 | TRBJ2-6
CASSGTALYGYTF | NA | TRBV6-1 | 13 | TRBJ1-2
CAWHQGANTEAFF | few | TRBV30 | 13 | TRBJ1-1
CASSLGKVGNTEAFF | NA | TRBV5-4 | 15 | TRBJ1-1
CAIETGAGANVLTF | NA | TRBV2 | 14 | TRBJ2-6
CASSAGQGRTQYF | NA | TRBV5-1 | 13 | TRBJ2-3
CASSLASAGQGPDTQYF | NA | TRBV11-3 | 17 | TRBJ2-3
CASSPSRGIPNEQFF | NA | TRBV18 | 15 | TRBJ2-1
CAWGKEPYEQYF | NA | TRBV30 | 12 | TRBJ2-7
CASSFRLAGSSYEQYF | NA | TRBV27 | 16 | TRBJ2-7
CASRRQGSDYEQYF | NA | TRBV6-1 | 14 | TRBJ2-7
CAISAPTLGHGNTDTQYF | NA | TRBV10-3 | 18 | TRBJ2-3
CASSLDYYEQYF | NA | TRBV5-1 | 12 | TRBJ2-7
CASSLSWREVIPYEQYF | NA | TRBV27 | 17 | TRBJ2-7
CASSLSGALNEQFF | NA | TRBV11-2 | 14 | TRBJ2-1
CASSRTSGTSTDTQYF | NA | TRBV18 | 16 | TRBJ2-3
CAITASGGSDEQYF | NA | TRBV10-3 | 14 | TRBJ2-7
CASSYTRGGEQYF | NA | TRBV6-5 | 13 | TRBJ2-7
CASSPVTGGDYGYTF | NA | TRBV5-1 | 15 | TRBJ1-2
CASSLSGQGGSGYTF | NA | TRBV11-2 | 15 | TRBJ1-2
CAWSETGTSGNQPQHF | NA | TRBV30 | 16 | TRBJ1-5
CAWSAGGEAFF | NA | TRBV30 | 11 | TRBJ1-1
CASSPTGLPQHF | NA | TRBV19 | 12 | TRBJ1-5
CAISESGLAGLYEQYF | once | TRBV10-3 | 16 | TRBJ2-7
CSVAGANYGYTF | NA | TRBV29-1 | 12 | TRBJ1-2
CASSWGPTSTDTQYF | NA | TRBV5-6 | 15 | TRBJ2-3
CASSEDWNTGELFF | NA | TRBV6-4 | 14 | TRBJ2-2
CASSSAGGFTGELFF | NA | TRBV27 | 15 | TRBJ2-2